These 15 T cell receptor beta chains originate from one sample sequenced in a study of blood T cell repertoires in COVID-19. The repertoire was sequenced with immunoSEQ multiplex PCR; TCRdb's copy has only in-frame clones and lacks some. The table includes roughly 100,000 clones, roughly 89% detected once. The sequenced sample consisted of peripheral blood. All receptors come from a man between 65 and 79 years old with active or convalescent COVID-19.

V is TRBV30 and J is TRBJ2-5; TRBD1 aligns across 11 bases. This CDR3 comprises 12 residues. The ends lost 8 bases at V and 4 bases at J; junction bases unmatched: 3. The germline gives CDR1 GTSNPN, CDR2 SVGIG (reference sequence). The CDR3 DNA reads TGTGCCCGAGGGACAGGGGGAGAGACCCAGTACTTC. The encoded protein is CARGTGGETQYF.

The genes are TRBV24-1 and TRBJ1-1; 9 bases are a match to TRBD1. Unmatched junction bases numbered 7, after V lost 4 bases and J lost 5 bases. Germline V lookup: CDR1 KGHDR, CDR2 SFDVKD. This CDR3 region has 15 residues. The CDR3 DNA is TGTGCCACCAGTGAACACGGGACAGGGCTTACTGAAGCTTTCTTT. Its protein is CATSEHGTGLTEAFF.

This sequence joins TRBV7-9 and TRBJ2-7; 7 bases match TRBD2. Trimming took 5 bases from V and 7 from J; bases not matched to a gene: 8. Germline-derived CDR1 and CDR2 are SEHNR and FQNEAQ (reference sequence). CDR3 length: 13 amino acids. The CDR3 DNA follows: TGTGCCAGCAGCAGGGAGGGATCGGGGGAGCAGTACTTC. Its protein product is CASSREGSGEQYF.

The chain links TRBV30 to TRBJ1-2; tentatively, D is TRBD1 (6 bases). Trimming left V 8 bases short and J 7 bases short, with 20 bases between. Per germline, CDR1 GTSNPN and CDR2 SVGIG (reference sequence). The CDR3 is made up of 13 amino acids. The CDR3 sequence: CAGLPGVSGGYTF. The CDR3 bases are TGTGCCGGCCTCCCAGGGGTCTCAGGTGGCTACACCTTC.

Here the CDR3 reads CASSYPGQGLTDTQYF. The CDR3 nucleotides are TGTGCCAGCAGTTACCCGGGACAGGGACTCACAGATACGCAGTATTTT. J is TRBJ2-3 and V is TRBV6-6; 9 positions agree with TRBD1. The ends lost 2 bases at V and 2 bases at J; junction bases unmatched: 5. Germline V lookup: CDR1 MNHNY, CDR2 SVGAGI (reference sequence). This CDR3 has 16 residues.

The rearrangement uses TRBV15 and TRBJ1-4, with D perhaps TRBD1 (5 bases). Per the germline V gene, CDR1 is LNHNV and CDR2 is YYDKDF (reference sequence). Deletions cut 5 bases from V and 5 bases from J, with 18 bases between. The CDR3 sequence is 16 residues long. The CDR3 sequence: CATSAGGRGRNEKLFF. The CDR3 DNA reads TGTGCCACCAGCGCCGGGGGTCGAGGACGGAATGAAAAACTGTTTTTT.

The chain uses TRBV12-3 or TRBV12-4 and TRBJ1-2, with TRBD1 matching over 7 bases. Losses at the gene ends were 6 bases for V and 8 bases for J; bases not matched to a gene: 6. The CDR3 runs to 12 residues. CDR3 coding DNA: TGTGCCAGCAGACACGACAGGGCAGGCTACACCTTC. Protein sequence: CASRHDRAGYTF.

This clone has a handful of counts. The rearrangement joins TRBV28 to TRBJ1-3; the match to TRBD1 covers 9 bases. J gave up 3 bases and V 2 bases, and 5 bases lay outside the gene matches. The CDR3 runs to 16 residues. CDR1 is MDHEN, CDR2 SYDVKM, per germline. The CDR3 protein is CASSLITGGGGNTIYF. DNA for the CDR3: TGTGCCAGCAGTTTAATCACAGGGGGCGGTGGAAACACCATATATTTT.

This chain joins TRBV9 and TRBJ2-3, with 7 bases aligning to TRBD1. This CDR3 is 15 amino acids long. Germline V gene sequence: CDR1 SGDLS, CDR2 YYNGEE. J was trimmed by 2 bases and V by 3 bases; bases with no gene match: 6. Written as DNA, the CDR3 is TGTGCCAGCAGCGCCCCAGGGGGAGTCACAGATACGCAGTATTTT. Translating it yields CASSAPGGVTDTQYF.

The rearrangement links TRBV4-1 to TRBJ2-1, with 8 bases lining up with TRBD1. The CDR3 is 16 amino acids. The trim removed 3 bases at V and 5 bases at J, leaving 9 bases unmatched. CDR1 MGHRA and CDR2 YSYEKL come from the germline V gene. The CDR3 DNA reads TGCGCCAGCAGCCATGCCCGTCAGGGGGCACACAATGAGCAGTTCTTC. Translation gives CASSHARQGAHNEQFF.

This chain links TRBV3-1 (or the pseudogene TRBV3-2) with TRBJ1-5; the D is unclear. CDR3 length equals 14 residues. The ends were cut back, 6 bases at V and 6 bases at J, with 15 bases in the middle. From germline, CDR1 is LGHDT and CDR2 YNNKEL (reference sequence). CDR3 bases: TGTGCCAGCAGTCCGAGGGAGGTCGGTCAGCCCCAGCATTTT. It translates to CASSPREVGQPQHF.

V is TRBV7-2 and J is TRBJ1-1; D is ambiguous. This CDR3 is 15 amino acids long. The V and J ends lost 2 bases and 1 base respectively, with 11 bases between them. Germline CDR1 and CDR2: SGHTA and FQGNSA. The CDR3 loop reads CASSLFTPGNTEAFF. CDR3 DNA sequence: TGTGCCAGCAGCTTATTTACTCCCGGGAACACTGAAGCTTTCTTT. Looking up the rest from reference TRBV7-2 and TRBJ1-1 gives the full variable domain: GAGVSQSPSNKVTEKGKDVELRCDPISGHTALYWYRQSLGQGLEFLIYFQGNSAPDKSGLPSDRFSAERTGGSVSTLTIQRTQQEDSAVYLCASSLFTPGNTEAFFGQGTRLTVV.

The DNA for the CDR3 is TGTGCCAGCAGTCTGCTTGGTACATATGGCTACACCTTC. This encodes CASSLLGTYGYTF. This chain joins TRBV12-3 or TRBV12-4 and TRBJ1-2; D unclear. The CDR3 totals 13 residues. Trimming removed 5 bases from V and 5 bases from J, with 12 bases in between.

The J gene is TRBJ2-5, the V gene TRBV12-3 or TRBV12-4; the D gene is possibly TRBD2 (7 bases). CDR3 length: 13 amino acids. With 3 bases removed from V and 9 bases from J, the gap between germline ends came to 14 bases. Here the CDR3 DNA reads TGTGCCAGCAGTTTGGGCAGGGAGGGGGCCCAGTACTTC. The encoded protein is CASSLGREGAQYF.

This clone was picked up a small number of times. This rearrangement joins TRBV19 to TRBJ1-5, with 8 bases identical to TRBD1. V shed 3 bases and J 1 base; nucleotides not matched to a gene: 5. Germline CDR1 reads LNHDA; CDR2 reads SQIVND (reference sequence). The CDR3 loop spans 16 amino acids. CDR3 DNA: TGTGCCAGTAGTATTCAGGGGGCTATAAGCAATCAGCCCCAGCATTTT. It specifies CASSIQGAISNQPQHF.